This TCR beta chain is drawn from a study of T-cell memory formation after mild COVID-19. Study overall: Most TCR clusters belonged to a single donor.

Using constant-segment primers, 5'RACE produced TCR alpha and TCR beta cDNA libraries carrying sample barcodes and UMIs. TCRdb re-derived calls from the 5' RACE reads in MiXCR, one entry per CDR3 protein. The sample lists roughly 130,000 distinct CDR3 sequences; approximately 6.3% were seen once. The V end was cut by 2 bases, the J end by 5 bases, with 16 bases between. This CDR3 has 15 residues. Germline V CDR1 and CDR2: SGDLS, YYNGEE. This clonotype came up many times. The sample comprised PBMCs or a T cell subset sorted from them (not recorded which). The receptor comes from an adult woman who had mild COVID-19 (a few samples of this study predate the infection). Cell type and time point are not known. The chain is built from TRBV9 and TRBJ2-5, with D possibly matching TRBD2 (6 bases). CDR3 in amino acids: CASSVSPLGGETQYF. Written as DNA, the CDR3 is TGTGCCAGCAGCGTTAGCCCTCTAGGAGGGGAGACCCAGTACTTC.